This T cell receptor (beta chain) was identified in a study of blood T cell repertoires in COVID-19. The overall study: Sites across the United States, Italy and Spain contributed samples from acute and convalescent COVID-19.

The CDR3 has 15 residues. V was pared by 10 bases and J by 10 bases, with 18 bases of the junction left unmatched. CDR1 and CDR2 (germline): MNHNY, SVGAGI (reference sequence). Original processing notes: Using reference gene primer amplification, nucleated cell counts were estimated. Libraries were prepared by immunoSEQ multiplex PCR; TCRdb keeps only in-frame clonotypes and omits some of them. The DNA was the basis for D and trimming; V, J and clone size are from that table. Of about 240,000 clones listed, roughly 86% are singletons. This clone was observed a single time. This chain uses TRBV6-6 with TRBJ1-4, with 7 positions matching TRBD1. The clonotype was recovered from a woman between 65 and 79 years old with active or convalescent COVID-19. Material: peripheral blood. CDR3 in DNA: TGTGCCACTGCAGGAGAGGGGGCCCGGGCGGGAAAACTGTTTTTT. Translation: CATAGEGARAGKLFF.